Here is one T cell receptor beta chain with its context. The target antigen is unknown. Germline V gene data show CDR1 as LGHNA and CDR2 as YSLEER. The CDR3 totals 16 residues. Trimming removed 1 base from V and 5 bases from J; junction bases left unmatched: 9. It was CD45RO-negative cells, positively selected for CCR7, that made up naive CD8 cells, with terminally differentiated effector memory CD45RA+ cells excluded. Every donor, a Caucasian adult, lived in Nashville, Tennessee. This table comes from immunoSEQ multiplex PCR, and its TCRdb copy is limited to in-frame clones, with some not included. This table has approximately 2,000,000 clones, about 94% appearing once. The data belong to a study of shared clonotypes between healthy human individuals. Findings and limits, study-wide: Clonotype sharing among donors, it was expected, would be affected by sequencing depth. Blood was the sole source, and tissue repertoires probably differ.

The sequence was collected from a man aged 18 to 30 in good health. Some clones in this sample may be carry-over from other donors' samples. The sample comprised naive CD8+ T cells from PBMCs. The rearrangement links TRBV4-3 to TRBJ2-3; 7 bases map to TRBD2. The CDR3 bases are TGCGCCAGCAGCCAAGGGTCTCGCGGGAGAGGAGATACGCAGTATTTT. Residues: CASSQGSRGRGDTQYF.